The present T cell receptor (beta chain) was sequenced within a study of cytomegalovirus exposure and HLA in healthy donors. Broader study findings: The authors reported that TCR beta sequences could predict HLA-A and HLA-B alleles. These predictions were accurate for most subjects in the first cohort.

Primers: 60 Vbeta forward and 13 Jbeta reverse. The table came from immunoSEQ multiplex PCR; TCRdb's copy has only in-frame clones and leaves some out. The sample shows some 200,000 clones, around four fifths of them seen only once. CDR1 and CDR2 from the germline V gene are SGHRS and YFSETQ. This CDR3 has 13 amino acids. V dropped 7 bases and J dropped 3; count of bases not matched to a gene: 3. Comment on this clone: Its antigen is unknown.

This chain joins TRBV5-1 and TRBJ2-7; 11 bases align to TRBD2. Sequenced material: PBMCs. This TCR was recovered from a woman between 45 and 60 years old in good health and CMV-seropositive. The CDR3 DNA is TGCGCCAGCGCCGGGACTAGCGGCTACGAGCAGTACTTC. Residues: CASAGTSGYEQYF. Using reference TRBV5-1 and TRBJ2-7 for the parts outside the CDR3, the full variable domain is KAGVTQTPRYLIKTRGQQVTLSCSPISGHRSVSWYQQTPGQGLQFLFEYFSETQRNKGNFPGRFSGRQFSNSRSEMNVSTLELGDSALYLCASAGTSGYEQYFGPGTRLTVT.